This T cell receptor (beta chain) came from a study of T cells in Graves' hyperthyroidism and ophthalmopathy. Many counts were recorded for this clonotype. Hyperthyroidism, newly diagnosed and lasting under 2 months, affected patients aged 18 to 65. Amplification of TCR beta CDR3 regions used RNA as the template. A first-round RT-PCR of the TCR CDR3 used the HTBI primer set. TCRdb recomputed calls from the multiplex PCR reads with MiXCR, one row per CDR3 protein. The sample lists around 400,000 distinct CDR3 sequences, 13% occurring once. Germline-derived CDR1 and CDR2 are KGHSH and LQKENI. The CDR3 spans 13 residues. V dropped 3 bases and J dropped 9; count of bases not matched to a gene: 5.

What was sequenced was blood. The TCR sequence derives from a woman younger than 30 with Graves' hyperthyroidism. V gene TRBV18 combines with J gene TRBJ1-1; 9 bases are shared with TRBD1. In nucleotides, the CDR3 is TGTGCCAGCTCACCCGGACAGGGGAGGAAAGCTTTCTTT. It yields the protein CASSPGQGRKAFF.